The rows below give T cell receptor beta chains drawn from one sample of a study of T cell repertoires in cytomegalovirus infection. These receptors have no known antigen. MiXCR was run by TCRdb on the reads, yielding one entry per CDR3 protein. This sample carries fewer than 1,000,000 distinct CDR3 sequences, under 40% of them seen once, and the ten largest clones take roughly 13%. The sample in question was cultured CD8+ T cells from PBMCs, obtained from culture after CMV antigen stimulation. The source is a human donor in good health (CMV status not recorded). Some clones in this sample may be carry-over from other donors' samples. CDR3s include the opening cysteine and the closing phenylalanine or tryptophan.

TRBV7-9	TRBJ1-1	14	CASSLPGINTEAFF
TRBV7-6	TRBJ2-7	14	CASSLGALHYEQYF
TRBV6-2/TRBV6-3	TRBJ2-1	11	CASSYPSEQFF
TRBV19	TRBJ1-2	14	CASSIGVPVDGYTF
TRBV7-9	TRBJ2-5	14	CASNSSQVQETQYF
TRBV6-1	TRBJ1-2	14	CASSEPDREAGYTF
TRBV15	TRBJ2-3	16	CATSRRDREGADTQYF
TRBV6-2/TRBV6-3	TRBJ2-3	16	CASQRGYEGATDTQYF
TRBV10-3	TRBJ2-3	16	CAIDTRGRRDTDTQYF
TRBV5-1	TRBJ2-3	15	CASSLAGDSTDTQYF
TRBV4-2	TRBJ1-1	16	CASSQDKRASLAEAFF
TRBV7-9	TRBJ2-1	14	CASSLGQGENEQFF
TRBV19	TRBJ1-5	15	CASSIVRTSNQPQHF
TRBV6-2/TRBV6-3	TRBJ1-2	14	CASSSSNHGYGYTF
TRBV15	TRBJ2-3	14	CATSRPSGTDTQYF
TRBV7-4	TRBJ1-2	12	CASSLQGWGYTF
TRBV7-9	TRBJ1-2	11	CASSLLRGYTF
TRBV23-1	TRBJ2-3	15	CASSQSREGQDTQYF
TRBV7-2	TRBJ2-2	17	CASSFIAGRINAGELFF
TRBV11-2	TRBJ1-3	16	CASSLGQGAFGNTIYF
TRBV19	TRBJ2-2	16	CASSIQGGKNTGELFF
TRBV19	TRBJ1-3	15	CASSNWGKTGNTIYF
TRBV4-1	TRBJ2-3	16	CASLKHEGAIPDTQYF
TRBV5-4	TRBJ1-6	18	CASSLRVGRNNYNSPLHF
TRBV14	TRBJ2-5	15	CASSQYGGARETQYF
TRBV4-1	TRBJ2-5	16	CASSQESGGGAETQYF
TRBV6-1	TRBJ1-5	16	CASSIRDRDGRKPQHF
TRBV20-1	TRBJ1-5	14	CSALGLRSNQPQHF
TRBV7-9	TRBJ1-5	14	CASSLSTGHQPQHF
TRBV11-2	TRBJ2-4	16	CASSLEGGGSKNIQYF
TRBV12-3/TRBV12-4	TRBJ2-3	15	CASSEDDWGTDTQYF
TRBV27	TRBJ2-7	15	CASSSTGAGAYEQYF
TRBV28	TRBJ1-1	16	CASSSRPDSMNTEAFF
TRBV7-9	TRBJ2-5	13	CASVPGQGETQYF
TRBV7-8	TRBJ2-2	17	CASSFDRDGTNTGELFF
TRBV20-1	TRBJ1-2	16	CSARDHGDILYGGYTF
TRBV7-2	TRBJ2-5	15	CASSSLWGGGETQYF
TRBV10-3	TRBJ1-2	13	CAITPEFGYGYTF
TRBV7-2	TRBJ1-1	15	CASSYRGVMNTEAFF
TRBV15	TRBJ2-2	16	CATSVKRGGENGELFF
TRBV7-6	TRBJ1-5	16	CASSLGGGASNQPQHF
TRBV12-3/TRBV12-4	TRBJ1-2	12	CASSLPFYGYTF
TRBV25-1	TRBJ2-1	15	CASTLGDGSYNEQFF
TRBV12-3/TRBV12-4	TRBJ2-4	13	CASTGGAVNIQYF